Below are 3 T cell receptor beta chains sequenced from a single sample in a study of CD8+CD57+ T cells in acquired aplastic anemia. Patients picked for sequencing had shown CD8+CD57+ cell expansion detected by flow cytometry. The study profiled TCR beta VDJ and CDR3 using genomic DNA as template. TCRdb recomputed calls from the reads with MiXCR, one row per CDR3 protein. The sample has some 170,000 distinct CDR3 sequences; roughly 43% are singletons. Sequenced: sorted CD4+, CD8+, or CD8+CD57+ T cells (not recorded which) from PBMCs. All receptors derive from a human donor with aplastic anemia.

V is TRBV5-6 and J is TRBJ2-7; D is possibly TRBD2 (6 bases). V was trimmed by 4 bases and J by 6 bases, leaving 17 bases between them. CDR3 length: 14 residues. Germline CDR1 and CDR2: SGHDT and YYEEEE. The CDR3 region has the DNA TGTGCCAGCAGCAAGAAGGGGACTTCTAGCGAGCAGTACTTC. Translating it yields CASSKKGTSSEQYF.

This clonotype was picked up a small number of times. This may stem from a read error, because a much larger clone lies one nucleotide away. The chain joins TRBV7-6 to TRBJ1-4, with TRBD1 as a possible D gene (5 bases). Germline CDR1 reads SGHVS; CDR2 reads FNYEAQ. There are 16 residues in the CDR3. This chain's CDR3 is CAGSLGWGTTNEKLFF. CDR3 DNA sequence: TGTGCCGGCAGCTTAGGGTGGGGCACAACTAATGAAAAACTGTTTTTT.

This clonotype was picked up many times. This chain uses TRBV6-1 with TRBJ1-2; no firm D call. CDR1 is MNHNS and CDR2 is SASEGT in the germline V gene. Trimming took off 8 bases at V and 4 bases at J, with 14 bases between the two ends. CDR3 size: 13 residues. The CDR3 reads CASGPSGFYGYTF. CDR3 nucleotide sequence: TGTGCCAGCGGTCCCTCAGGCTTCTATGGCTACACCTTC.